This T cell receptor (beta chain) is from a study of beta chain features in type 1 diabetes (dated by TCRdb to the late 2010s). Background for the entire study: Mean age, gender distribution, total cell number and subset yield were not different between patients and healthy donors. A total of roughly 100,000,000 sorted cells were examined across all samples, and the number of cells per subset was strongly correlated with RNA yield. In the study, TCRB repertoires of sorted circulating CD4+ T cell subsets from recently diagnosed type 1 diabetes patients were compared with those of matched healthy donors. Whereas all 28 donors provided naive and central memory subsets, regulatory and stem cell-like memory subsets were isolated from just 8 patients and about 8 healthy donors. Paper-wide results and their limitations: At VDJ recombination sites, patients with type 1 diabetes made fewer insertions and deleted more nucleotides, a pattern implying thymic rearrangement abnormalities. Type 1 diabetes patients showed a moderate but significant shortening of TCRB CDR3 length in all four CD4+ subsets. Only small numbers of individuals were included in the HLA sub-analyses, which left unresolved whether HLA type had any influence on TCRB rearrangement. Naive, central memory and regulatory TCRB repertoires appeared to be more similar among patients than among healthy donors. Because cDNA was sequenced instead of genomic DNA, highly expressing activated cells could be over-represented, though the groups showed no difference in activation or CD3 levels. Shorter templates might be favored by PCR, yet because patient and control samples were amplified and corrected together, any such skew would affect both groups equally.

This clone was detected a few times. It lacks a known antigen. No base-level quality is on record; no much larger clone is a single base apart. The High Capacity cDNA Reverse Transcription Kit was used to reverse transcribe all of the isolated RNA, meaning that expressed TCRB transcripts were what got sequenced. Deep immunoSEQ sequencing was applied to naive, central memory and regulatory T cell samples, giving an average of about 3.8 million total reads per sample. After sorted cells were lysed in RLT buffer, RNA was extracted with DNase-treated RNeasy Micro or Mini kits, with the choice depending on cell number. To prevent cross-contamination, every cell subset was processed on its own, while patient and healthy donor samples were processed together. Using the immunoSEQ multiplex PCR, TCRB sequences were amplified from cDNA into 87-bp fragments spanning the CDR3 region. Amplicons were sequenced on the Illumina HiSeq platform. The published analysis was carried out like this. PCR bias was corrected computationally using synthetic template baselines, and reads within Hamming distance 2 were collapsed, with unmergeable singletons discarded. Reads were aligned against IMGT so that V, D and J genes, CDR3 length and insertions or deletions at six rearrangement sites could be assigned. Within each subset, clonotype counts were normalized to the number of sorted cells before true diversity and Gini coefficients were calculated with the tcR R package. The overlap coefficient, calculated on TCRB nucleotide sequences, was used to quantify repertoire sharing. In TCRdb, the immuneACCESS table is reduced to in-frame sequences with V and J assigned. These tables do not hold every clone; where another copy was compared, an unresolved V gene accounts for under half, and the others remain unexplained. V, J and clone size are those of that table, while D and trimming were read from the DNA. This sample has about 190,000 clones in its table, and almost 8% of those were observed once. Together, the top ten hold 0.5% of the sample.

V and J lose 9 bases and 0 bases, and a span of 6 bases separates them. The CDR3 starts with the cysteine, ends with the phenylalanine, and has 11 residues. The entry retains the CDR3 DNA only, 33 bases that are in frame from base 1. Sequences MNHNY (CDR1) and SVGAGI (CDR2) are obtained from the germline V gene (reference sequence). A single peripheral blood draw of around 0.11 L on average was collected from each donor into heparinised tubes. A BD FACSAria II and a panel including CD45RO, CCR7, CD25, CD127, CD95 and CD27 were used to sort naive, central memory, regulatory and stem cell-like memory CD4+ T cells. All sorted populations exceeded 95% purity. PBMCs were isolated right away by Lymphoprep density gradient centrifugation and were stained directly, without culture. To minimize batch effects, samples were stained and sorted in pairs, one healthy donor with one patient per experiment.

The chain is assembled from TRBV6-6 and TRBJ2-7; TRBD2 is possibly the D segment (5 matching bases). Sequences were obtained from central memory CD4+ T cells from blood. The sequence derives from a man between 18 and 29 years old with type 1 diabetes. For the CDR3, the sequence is CASGGSYEQYF. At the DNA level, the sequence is TGTGCCAGTGGAGGCTCCTACGAGCAGTACTTC.